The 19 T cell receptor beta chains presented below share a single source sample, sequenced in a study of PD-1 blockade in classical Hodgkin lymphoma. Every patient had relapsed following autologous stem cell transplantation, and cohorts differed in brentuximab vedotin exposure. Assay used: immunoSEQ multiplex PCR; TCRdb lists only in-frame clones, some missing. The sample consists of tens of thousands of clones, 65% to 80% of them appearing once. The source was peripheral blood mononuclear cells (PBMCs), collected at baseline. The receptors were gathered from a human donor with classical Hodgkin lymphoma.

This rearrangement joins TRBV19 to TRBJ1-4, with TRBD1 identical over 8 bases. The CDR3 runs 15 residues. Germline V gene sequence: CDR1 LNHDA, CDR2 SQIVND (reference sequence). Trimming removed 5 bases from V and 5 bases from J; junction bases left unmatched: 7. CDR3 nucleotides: TGTGCCAGTAGTCTACAGGGGGTACTAAATGAAAAACTGTTTTTT. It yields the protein CASSLQGVLNEKLFF.

The CDR3 DNA reads TGTGCCACCAGCAGAGATAGACAGGGGGGGGAGACCCAGTACTTC. Its protein product is CATSRDRQGGETQYF. The V gene is TRBV15, the J gene TRBJ2-5, with 9 bases that match TRBD1. The CDR3 sequence is 15 residues long. Germline V gene data show CDR1 as LNHNV and CDR2 as YYDKDF (reference sequence). Trimming at V came to 0 bases and at J to 5 bases, leaving 4 bases not matched to a gene. The variable domain in full, completed from reference TRBV15 and TRBJ2-5, reads DAMVIQNPRYQVTQFGKPVTLSCSQTLNHNVMYWYQQKSSQAPKLLFHYYDKDFNNEADTPDNFQSRRPNTSFCFLDIRSPGLGDTAMYLCATSRDRQGGETQYFGPGTRLLVL.

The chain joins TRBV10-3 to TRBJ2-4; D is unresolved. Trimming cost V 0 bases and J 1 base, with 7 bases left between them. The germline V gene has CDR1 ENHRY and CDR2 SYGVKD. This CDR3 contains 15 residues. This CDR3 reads CAISESSLAKNIQYF. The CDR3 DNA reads TGTGCCATCAGTGAGTCGTCTTTGGCCAAAAACATTCAGTACTTC.

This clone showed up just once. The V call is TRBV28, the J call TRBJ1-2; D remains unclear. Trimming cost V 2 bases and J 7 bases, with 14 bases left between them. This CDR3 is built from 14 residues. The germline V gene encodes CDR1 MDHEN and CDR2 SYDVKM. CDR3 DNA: TGTGCCAGCAGTTTACCTGAGAGGGCGCGTGGCTACACCTTC. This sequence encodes CASSLPERARGYTF.

CDR3 region: CASSRVQGAGNTIYF. The CDR3, as DNA: TGTGCCAGTAGTCGAGTGCAGGGCGCCGGAAACACCATATATTTT. V is TRBV19 and J is TRBJ1-3; TRBD1 is a possible D gene (5 bases). The CDR3 consists of 15 residues. The V end lost 5 bases, the J end lost 4 bases, and 15 bases lay between the germline ends. Germline V gene data show CDR1 as LNHDA and CDR2 as SQIVND (reference sequence). Combining the CDR3 with reference TRBV19 and TRBJ1-3 gives the whole variable domain DGGITQSPKYLFRKEGQNVTLSCEQNLNHDAMYWYRQDPGQGLRLIYYSQIVNDFQKGDIAEGYSVSREKKESFPLTVTSAQKNPTAFYLCASSRVQGAGNTIYFGEGSWLTVV.

The CDR3 DNA sequence: TGTGCCAGCACGCACAGGGGTAAAGAGACCCAGTACTTC. Translating it yields CASTHRGKETQYF. The V gene is TRBV6-5, the J gene TRBJ2-5, with 7 bases identical to TRBD1. This CDR3 has 13 amino acids. Germline V gives CDR1 MNHEY, CDR2 SVGAGI. Trimming removed 7 bases from V and 3 bases from J; junction bases left unmatched: 5.

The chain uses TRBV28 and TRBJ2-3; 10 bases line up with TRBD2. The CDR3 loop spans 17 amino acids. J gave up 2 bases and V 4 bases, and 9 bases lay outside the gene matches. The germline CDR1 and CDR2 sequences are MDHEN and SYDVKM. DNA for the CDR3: TGTGCCAGCAGTTCAGGGTGGACTAGCGGAACCACAGATACGCAGTATTTT. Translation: CASSSGWTSGTTDTQYF.

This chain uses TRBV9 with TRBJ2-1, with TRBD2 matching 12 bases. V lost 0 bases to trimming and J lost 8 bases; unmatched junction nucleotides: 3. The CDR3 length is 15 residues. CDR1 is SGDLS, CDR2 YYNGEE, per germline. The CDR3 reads CASSVELAGGYEQFF. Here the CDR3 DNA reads TGTGCCAGCAGCGTAGAACTAGCGGGGGGCTATGAGCAGTTCTTC.

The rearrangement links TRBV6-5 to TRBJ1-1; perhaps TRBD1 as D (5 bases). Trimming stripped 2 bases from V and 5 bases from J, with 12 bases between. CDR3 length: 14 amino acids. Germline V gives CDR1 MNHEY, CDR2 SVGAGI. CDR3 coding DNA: TGTGCCAGCAGTTACAACAGGATGGGGACTGAAGCTTTCTTT. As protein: CASSYNRMGTEAFF.

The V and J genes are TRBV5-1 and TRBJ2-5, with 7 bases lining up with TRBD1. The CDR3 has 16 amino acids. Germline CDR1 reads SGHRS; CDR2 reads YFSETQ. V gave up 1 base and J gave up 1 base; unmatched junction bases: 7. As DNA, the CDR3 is TGCGCCAGCAGCTTGAGGGGGCAAGGGGCCCAAGAGACCCAGTACTTC. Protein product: CASSLRGQGAQETQYF.

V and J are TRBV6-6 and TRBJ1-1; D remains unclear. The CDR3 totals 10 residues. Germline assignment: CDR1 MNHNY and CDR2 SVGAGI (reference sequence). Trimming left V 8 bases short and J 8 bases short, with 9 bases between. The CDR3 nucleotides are TGTGCCAGCCGAGAGTTCGAAGCTTTCTTT. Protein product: CASREFEAFF.

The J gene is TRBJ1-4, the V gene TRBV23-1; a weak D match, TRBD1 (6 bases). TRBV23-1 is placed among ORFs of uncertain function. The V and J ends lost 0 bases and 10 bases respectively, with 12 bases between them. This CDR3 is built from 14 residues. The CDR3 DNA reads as TGCGCCAGCAGTCAATCAGGGGGTTTCTCAAAACTGTTTTTT. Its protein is CASSQSGGFSKLFF.

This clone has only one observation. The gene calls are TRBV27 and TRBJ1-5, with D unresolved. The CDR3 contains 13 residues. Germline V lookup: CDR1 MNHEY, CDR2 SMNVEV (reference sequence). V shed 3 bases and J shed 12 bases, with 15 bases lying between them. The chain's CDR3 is CASSFATAGSQHF. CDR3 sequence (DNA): TGTGCCAGCAGTTTCGCGACCGCCGGGAGCCAGCATTTT.

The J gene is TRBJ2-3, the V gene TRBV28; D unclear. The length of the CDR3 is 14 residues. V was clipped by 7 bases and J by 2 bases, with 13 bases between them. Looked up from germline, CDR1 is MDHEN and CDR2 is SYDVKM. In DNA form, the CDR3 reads TGTGCCAGCACCCTGGGGTTGTTCACAGATACGCAGTATTTT. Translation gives CASTLGLFTDTQYF.

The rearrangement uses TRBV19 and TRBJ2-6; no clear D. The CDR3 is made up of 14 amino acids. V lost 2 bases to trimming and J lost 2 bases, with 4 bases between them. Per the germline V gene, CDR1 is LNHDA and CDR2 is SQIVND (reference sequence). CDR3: CASSIQTGANVLTF. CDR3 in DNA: TGTGCCAGTAGTATACAGACTGGGGCCAACGTCCTGACTTTC.

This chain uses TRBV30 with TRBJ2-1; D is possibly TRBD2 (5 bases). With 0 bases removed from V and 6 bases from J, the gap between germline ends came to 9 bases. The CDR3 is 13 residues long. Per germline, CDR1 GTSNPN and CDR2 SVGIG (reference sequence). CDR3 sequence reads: CAWSVKRSNEQFF. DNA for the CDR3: TGTGCCTGGAGTGTAAAGCGGAGCAATGAGCAGTTCTTC.

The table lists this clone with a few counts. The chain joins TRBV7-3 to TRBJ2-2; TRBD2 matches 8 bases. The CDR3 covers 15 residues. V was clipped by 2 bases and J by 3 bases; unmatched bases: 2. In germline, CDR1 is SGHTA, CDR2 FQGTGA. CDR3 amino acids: CASSLQLADTGELFF. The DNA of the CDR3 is TGTGCCAGCAGCTTACAACTAGCGGACACCGGGGAGCTGTTTTTT.

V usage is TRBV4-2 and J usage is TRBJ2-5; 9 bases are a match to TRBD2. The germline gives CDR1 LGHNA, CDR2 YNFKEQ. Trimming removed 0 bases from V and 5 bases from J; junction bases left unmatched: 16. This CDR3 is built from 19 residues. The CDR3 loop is CASSQEMVAGGLFGETQYF. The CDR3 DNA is TGTGCCAGCAGCCAAGAGATGGTGGCGGGGGGGCTATTCGGGGAGACCCAGTACTTC.

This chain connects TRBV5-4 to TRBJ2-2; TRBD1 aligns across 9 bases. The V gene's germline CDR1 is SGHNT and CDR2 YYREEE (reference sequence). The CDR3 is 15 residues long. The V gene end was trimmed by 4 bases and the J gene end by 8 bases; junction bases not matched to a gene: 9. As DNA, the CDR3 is TGTGCCAGCAGCCCCCGGGACAGGGTGCCTGGGGAGCTGTTTTTT. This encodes CASSPRDRVPGELFF.